A selection of T cell receptor beta chains follows, all from one sample in a study of shared clonotypes between healthy human individuals. TCRdb's table, derived via immunoSEQ multiplex PCR, lists solely in-frame clones and lacks some. This table holds 2 million to 2.5 million clones, 92% found once. The sequenced material came from naive CD4+ T cells from PBMCs. The receptors derive from a man between 18 and 29 years old in good health. Some clones in this sample may be carry-over from other donors' samples. CDR3s include the opening cysteine and the closing phenylalanine or tryptophan. Fields, in order: clone size, J gene, V gene, D gene, CDR3 DNA, CDR3 protein. D genes are given only for firm matches. The listing skips clone size in some rows; elsewhere it reads once, few, many or a size class.

>NA|TRBJ1-1|TRBV20-1|NA
TGCAGTGCTAGAGATCCGTATGCTTTCTTT
CSARDPYAFF
>NA|TRBJ2-7|TRBV7-9|TRBD2
TGTGCCAGCAGCCGGCTAGCGGGAGGTGGCGAGCAGTACTTC
CASSRLAGGGEQYF
>NA|TRBJ2-2|TRBV7-9|NA
TGTGCCAGCGGAGCGGGGAACACCGGGGAGCTGTTTTTT
CASGAGNTGELFF
>NA|TRBJ2-7|TRBV5-1|NA
TGCGCCAGCAGCTTGGAACCAACGGGGGAGCAGTACTTC
CASSLEPTGEQYF
>NA|TRBJ2-1|TRBV5-1|NA
TGCGCCAGCAGTTTGGGAGTGGGGAACAATGAGCAGTTCTTC
CASSLGVGNNEQFF
>once|TRBJ2-2|TRBV5-1|NA
TGCGCCAGCAGTGAGGAGGCCAACGCGAACACCGGGGAGCTGTTTTTT
CASSEEANANTGELFF
>NA|TRBJ2-3|TRBV27|NA
TGTGCCATTTCAGAGCGGAGGCGTGGCACAGATACGCAGTATTTT
CAISERRRGTDTQYF
>NA|TRBJ1-6|TRBV28|NA
TGTGCCAGCAGTTTACGAGGGAGTGGTTCACCCCTCCACTTT
CASSLRGSGSPLHF
>NA|TRBJ2-1|TRBV15|TRBD2
TGTGCCACCCGGGCGAGCGGGAACTCTGAGCAGTTCTTC
CATRASGNSEQFF
>NA|TRBJ2-3|TRBV11-2|NA
TGTGCCAGCAGCTTAGAGTCGGGTGCCGATGAGTATTTT
CASSLESGADEYF
>few|TRBJ1-4|TRBV7-9|NA
TGTGCCAGCAGCTTAGGTGGGGGTAATGAAAAACTGTTTTTT
CASSLGGGNEKLFF
>NA|TRBJ2-2|TRBV7-2|NA
TGTGCCAGCAGCTTAGCGGGAGGGGGTACCGGGGAGCTGTTTTTT
CASSLAGGGTGELFF
>NA|TRBJ2-7|TRBV19|TRBD2
TGTGCCAGTAGTTCCCAGGGAGGGTTCTCCTACGAGCAGTACTTC
CASSSQGGFSYEQYF
>NA|TRBJ1-2|TRBV6-6|TRBD1
TGTGCCAGCAGCTACGCGGGGACAGGGGGCTATGGCTACACCTTC
CASSYAGTGGYGYTF
>NA|TRBJ2-5|TRBV28|NA
TGTGCCAGCACCTCTGAGACCCAGTACTTC
CASTSETQYF
>NA|TRBJ1-5|TRBV6-1|NA
TGTGCCAGCAGTGAAAGTCATCAGCCCCAGCATTTT
CASSESHQPQHF
>NA|TRBJ1-5|TRBV28|NA
TGTGCCAGCAGTTTTCAACCGGATCAGCCCCAGCATTTT
CASSFQPDQPQHF
>NA|TRBJ2-7|TRBV7-2|NA
TGTGCCAGCAGTCAGCAGGGGTACGAGCAGTACTTC
CASSQQGYEQYF
>NA|TRBJ2-5|TRBV9|NA
TGTGCCAGCAGCGTAGGGCTAGCCCAAGAGACCCAGTACTTC
CASSVGLAQETQYF
>NA|TRBJ2-5|TRBV5-1|TRBD1
TGCGCCAGCAGTTACGACGGACAGGGTCAACAAGAGACCCAGTACTTC
CASSYDGQGQQETQYF
>NA|TRBJ2-5|TRBV25-1|TRBD2
TGTGCCAGCAGTGAATTACCAAGCGGGAGTGGTGAGACCCAGTACTTC
CASSELPSGSGETQYF
>NA|TRBJ2-2|TRBV14|NA
TGTGCCAGCAGCCAAGATCTTTGGCTCCGGGGGTCCGGGGAGCTGTTTTTT
CASSQDLWLRGSGELFF
>NA|TRBJ1-1|TRBV18|TRBD1
TGTGCCAGCTCACCAATAATGACAGGGGGCGGCACTGAAGCTTTCTTT
CASSPIMTGGGTEAFF
>once|TRBJ2-1|TRBV28|TRBD2
TGTGCCAGCACACTAGCGGGTTGGGCCCGTCTGAATGAGCAGTTCTTC
CASTLAGWARLNEQFF